The clone carrying this T cell receptor (beta chain) was picked up one time. The data were obtained in a study of blood T cell repertoires in COVID-19. At the level of the study: Acute-phase and convalescent COVID-19 samples originated in the United States, Italy and Spain. The cDNA or gDNA used as material had been derived from T cells, B-cell-depleted T cells, or PBMCs.

Allocation to cohorts depended on clinical history reported by the participants. Germline-derived CDR1 and CDR2 are SQVTM and ANQGSEA. This CDR3 comprises 11 residues. V lost 4 bases and J 5 bases, leaving 9 bases between the germline ends. Original processing notes: Using reference gene primer amplification, nucleated cell counts were estimated. The data were produced by immunoSEQ multiplex PCR, yet TCRdb's version contains in-frame clones alone and is incomplete. The DNA gave D and trimming, while V, J and clone size come from that table. The data show around 130,000 clones, with about 80% seen just once and 2.4% held by the top ten.

Sequenced input: PBMCs or T cells enriched from blood (not recorded which). The chain recombines TRBV29-1 with TRBJ2-7, with D possibly TRBD1 on 5 matching bases. The source of this sequence is a man aged 40-50 years with acute COVID-19. The CDR3 loop reads CSVGGANEQYF. The CDR3 coding sequence is TGCAGCGTTGGTGGGGCCAACGAGCAGTACTTC.